Sequencing of this T cell receptor (beta chain) was carried out in a study of blood T cell repertoires in COVID-19. Background on the study: Acute and convalescent COVID-19 specimens originated in the United States, Italy and Spain. PBMCs, B-cell-depleted T cells, or T cells were the source of the cDNA or gDNA that made up the material.

Per germline, CDR1 SGDLS and CDR2 YYNGEE. Trimming removed 0 bases at V and 4 bases at J, with 8 bases between. The CDR3 sequence is 14 residues long. Under the authors' procedure: Estimated nucleated cell counts came from reference gene primer amplification. Method: immunoSEQ multiplex PCR; TCRdb's copy keeps in-frame clones and lacks some. Clone size and the V and J calls come from that table; the DNA yielded D and trimming. This repertoire shows approximately 230,000 clones, about 91% found once; its top ten account for around 1.4%. This TCR was recovered from a man older than 75 with acute or convalescent COVID-19. Sequenced material: peripheral blood. The J gene is TRBJ2-1, the V gene TRBV9; D is ambiguous. As DNA, the CDR3 is TGTGCCAGCAGCGTAGTCCCGGAGTACAATGAGCAGTTCTTC. It yields the protein CASSVVPEYNEQFF.